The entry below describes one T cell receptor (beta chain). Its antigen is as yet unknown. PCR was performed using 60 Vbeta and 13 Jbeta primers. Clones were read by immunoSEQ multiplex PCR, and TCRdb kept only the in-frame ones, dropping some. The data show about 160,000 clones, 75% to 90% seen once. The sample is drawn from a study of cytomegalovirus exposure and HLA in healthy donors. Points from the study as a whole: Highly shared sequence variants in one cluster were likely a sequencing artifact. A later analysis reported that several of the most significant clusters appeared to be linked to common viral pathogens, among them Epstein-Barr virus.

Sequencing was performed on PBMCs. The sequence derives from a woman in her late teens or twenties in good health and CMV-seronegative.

CDR3 sequence reads: CASSFLPSGANVLTF. The CDR3 DNA reads TGTGCCAGCAGCTTCCTTCCCTCTGGGGCCAACGTCCTGACTTTC. This chain links TRBV5-4 with TRBJ2-6, with D uncertain. CDR1 and CDR2 from the germline V gene are SGHNT and YYREEE (reference sequence). V shed 2 bases and J shed 0 bases, with 6 bases lying between them. The CDR3 loop spans 15 amino acids.